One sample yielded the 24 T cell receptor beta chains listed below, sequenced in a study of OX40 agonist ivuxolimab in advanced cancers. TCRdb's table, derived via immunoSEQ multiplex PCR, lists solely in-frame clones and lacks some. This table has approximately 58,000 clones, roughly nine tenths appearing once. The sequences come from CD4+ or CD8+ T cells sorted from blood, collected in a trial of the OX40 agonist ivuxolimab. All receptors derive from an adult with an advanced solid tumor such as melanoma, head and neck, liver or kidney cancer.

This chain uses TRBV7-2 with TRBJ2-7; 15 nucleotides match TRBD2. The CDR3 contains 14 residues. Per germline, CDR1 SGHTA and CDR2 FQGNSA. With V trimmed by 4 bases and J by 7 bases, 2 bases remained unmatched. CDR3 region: CASSWGLAGGEQYF. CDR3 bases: TGTGCCAGCAGCTGGGGACTAGCGGGAGGTGAGCAGTACTTC.

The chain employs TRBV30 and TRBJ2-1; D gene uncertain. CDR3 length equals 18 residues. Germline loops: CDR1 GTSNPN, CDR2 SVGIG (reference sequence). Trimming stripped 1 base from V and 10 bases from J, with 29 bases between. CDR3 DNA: TGTGCCTGGAGTGGTACAGTATGGTCCAGATCTCCCTCGTTCGAGCAGTTCTTC. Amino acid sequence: CAWSGTVWSRSPSFEQFF.

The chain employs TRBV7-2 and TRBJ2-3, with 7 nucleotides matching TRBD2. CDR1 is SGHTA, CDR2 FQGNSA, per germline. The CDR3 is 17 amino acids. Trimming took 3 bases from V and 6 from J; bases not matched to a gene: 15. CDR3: CASSFRSGASGGDTQYF. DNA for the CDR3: TGTGCCAGCAGCTTCCGAAGCGGGGCTAGCGGAGGGGATACGCAGTATTTT.

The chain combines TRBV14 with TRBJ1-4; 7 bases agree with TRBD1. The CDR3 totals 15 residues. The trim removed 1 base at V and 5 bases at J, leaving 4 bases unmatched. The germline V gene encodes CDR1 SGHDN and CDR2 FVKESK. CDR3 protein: CASSQGDSPNEKLFF. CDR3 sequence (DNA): TGTGCCAGCAGCCAAGGGGACAGTCCGAATGAAAAACTGTTTTTT. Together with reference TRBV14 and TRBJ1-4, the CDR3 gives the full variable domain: EAGVTQFPSHSVIEKGQTVTLRCDPISGHDNLYWYRRVMGKEIKFLLHFVKESKQDESGMPNNRFLAERTGGTYSTLKVQPAELEDSGVYFCASSQGDSPNEKLFFGSGTQLSVL.

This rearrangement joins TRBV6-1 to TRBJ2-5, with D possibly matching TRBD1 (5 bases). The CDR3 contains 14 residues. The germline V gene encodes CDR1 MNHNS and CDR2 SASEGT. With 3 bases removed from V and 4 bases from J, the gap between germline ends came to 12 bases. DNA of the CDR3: TGTGCCAGCAGTGATTATGGCAGGGCAGAGACCCAGTACTTC. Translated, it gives CASSDYGRAETQYF.

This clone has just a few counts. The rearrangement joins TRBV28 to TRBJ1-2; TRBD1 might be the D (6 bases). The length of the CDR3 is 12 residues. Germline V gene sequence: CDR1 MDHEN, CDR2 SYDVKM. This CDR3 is CATGNPPYGYTF. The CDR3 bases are TGTGCAACAGGGAACCCCCCCTATGGCTACACCTTC.

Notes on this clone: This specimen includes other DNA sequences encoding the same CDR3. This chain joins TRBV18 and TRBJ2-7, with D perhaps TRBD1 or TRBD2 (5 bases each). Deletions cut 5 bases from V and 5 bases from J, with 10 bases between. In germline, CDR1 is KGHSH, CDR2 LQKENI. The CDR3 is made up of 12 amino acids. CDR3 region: CASSGDGDEQYF. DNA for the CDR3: TGTGCCAGCTCAGGGGACGGTGACGAGCAGTACTTC.

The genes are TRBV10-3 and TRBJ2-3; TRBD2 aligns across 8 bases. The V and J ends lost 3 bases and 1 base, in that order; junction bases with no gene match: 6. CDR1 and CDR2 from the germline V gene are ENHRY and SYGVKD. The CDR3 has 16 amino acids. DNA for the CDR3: TGTGCCATCAGTGACCAAGCGGGAGCGCGCACAGATACGCAGTATTTT. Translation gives CAISDQAGARTDTQYF.

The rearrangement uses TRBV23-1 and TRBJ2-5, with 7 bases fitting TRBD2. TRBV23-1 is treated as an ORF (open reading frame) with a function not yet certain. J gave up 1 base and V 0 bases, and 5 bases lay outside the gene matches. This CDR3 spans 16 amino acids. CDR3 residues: CASSQSPGGSQETQYF. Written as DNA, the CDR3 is TGCGCCAGCAGTCAATCTCCGGGCGGGAGCCAAGAGACCCAGTACTTC.

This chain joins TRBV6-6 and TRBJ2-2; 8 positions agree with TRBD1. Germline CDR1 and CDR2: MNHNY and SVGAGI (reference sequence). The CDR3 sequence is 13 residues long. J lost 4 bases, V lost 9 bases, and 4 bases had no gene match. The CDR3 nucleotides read TGTGCCAGTCGGACAGGGTCCACCGGGGAGCTGTTTTTT. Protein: CASRTGSTGELFF.

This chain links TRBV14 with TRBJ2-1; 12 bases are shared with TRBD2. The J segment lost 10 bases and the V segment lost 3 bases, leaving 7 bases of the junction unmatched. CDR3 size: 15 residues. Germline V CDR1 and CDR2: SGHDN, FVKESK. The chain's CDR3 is CASSHQTSGSKEQFF. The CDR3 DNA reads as TGTGCCAGCAGCCACCAGACTAGCGGGAGTAAGGAGCAGTTCTTC.

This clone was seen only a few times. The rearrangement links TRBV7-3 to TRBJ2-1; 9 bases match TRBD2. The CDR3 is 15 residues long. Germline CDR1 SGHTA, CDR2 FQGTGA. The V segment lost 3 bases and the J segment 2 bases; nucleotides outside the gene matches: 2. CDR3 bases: TGTGCCAGCAGCTTTAGCGGGAGTACCTACAATGAGCAGTTCTTC. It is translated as CASSFSGSTYNEQFF.

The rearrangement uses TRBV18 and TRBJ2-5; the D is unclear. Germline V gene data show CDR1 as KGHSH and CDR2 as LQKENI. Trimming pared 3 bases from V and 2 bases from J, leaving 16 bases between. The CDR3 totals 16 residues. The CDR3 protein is CASSPWPGTSQETQYF. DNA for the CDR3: TGTGCCAGCTCACCCTGGCCAGGCACAAGTCAAGAGACCCAGTACTTC.

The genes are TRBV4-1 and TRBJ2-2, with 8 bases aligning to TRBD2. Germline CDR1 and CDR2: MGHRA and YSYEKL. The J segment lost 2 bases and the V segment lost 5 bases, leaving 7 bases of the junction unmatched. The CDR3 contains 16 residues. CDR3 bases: TGCGCCAGCAGCGACTTGACTAGCGCAAACACCGGGGAGCTGTTTTTT. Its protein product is CASSDLTSANTGELFF.

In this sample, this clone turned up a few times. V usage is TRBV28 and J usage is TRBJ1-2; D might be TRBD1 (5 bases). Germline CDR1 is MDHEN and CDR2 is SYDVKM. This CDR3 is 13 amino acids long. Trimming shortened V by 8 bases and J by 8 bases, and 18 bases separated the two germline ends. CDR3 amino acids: CASLVGRAGGYTF. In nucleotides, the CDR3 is TGTGCCAGCCTTGTGGGCAGGGCGGGAGGCTACACCTTC.

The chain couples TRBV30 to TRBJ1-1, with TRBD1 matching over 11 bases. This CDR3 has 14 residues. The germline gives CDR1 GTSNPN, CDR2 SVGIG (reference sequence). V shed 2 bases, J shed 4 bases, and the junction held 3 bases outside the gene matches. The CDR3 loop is CAWSRDRGTTEAFF. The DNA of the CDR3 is TGTGCCTGGAGTCGGGACAGGGGGACCACTGAAGCTTTCTTT.

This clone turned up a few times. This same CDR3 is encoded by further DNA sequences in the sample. CDR3 region: CASSFSGSYEQYF. The CDR3, as DNA: TGTGCCAGCAGCTTCAGCGGGAGCTACGAGCAGTACTTC. The chain couples TRBV7-2 to TRBJ2-7, with 8 bases fitting TRBD2. The CDR3 contains 13 residues. V lost 3 bases to trimming and J lost 3 bases; unmatched junction nucleotides: 1. The V gene's germline CDR1 is SGHTA and CDR2 FQGNSA.

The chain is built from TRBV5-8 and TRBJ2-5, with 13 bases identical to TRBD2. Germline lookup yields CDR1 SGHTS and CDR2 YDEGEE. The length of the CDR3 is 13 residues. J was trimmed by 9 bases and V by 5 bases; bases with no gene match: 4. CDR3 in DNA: TGTGCCAGCAGACTAGCGGGAGGGGCGGCCCAGTACTTC. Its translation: CASRLAGGAAQYF. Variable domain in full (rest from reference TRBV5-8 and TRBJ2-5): EAGVTQSPTHLIKTRGQQATLRCSPISGHTSVYWYQQALGLGLQFLLWYDEGEERNRGNFPPRFSGRQFPNYSSELNVNALELEDSALYLCASRLAGGAAQYFGPGTRLLVL.

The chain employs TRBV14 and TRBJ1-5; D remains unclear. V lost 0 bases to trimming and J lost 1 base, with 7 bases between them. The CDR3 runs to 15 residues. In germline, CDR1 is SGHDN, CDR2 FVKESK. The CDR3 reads CASSQDNRSNQPQHF. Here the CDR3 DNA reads TGTGCCAGCAGCCAAGATAACCGGAGCAATCAGCCCCAGCATTTT.

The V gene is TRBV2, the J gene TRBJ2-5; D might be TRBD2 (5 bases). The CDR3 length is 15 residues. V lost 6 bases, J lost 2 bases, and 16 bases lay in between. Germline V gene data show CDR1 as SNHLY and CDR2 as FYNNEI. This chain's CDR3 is CASSLSPPGQETQYF. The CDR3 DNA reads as TGTGCCAGCAGCCTTAGTCCCCCGGGGCAAGAGACCCAGTACTTC.

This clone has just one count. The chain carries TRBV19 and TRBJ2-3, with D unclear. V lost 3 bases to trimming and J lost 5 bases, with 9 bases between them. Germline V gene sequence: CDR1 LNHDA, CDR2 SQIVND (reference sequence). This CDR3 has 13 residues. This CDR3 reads CASSIGSRDTQYF. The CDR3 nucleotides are TGTGCCAGTAGTATCGGTAGTAGAGATACGCAGTATTTT.

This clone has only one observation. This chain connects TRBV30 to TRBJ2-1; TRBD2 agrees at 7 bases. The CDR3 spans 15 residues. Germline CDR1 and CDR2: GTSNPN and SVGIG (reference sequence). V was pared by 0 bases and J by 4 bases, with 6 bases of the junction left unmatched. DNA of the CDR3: TGTGCCTGGAGTGTAGTGTCTAGCGGTTACAATGAGCAGTTCTTC. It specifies CAWSVVSSGYNEQFF. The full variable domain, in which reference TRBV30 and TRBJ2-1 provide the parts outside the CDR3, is SQTIHQWPATLVQPVGSPLSLECTVEGTSNPNLYWYRQAAGRGLQLLFYSVGIGQISSEVPQNLSASRPQDRQFILSSKKLLLSDSGFYLCAWSVVSSGYNEQFFGPGTRLTVL.

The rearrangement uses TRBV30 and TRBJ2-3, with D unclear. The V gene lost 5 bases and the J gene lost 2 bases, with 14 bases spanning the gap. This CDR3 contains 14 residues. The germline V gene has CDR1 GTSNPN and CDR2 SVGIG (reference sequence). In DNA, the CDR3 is TGTGCCTGGGAGATCGGCCAGAACACAGATACGCAGTATTTT. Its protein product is CAWEIGQNTDTQYF.

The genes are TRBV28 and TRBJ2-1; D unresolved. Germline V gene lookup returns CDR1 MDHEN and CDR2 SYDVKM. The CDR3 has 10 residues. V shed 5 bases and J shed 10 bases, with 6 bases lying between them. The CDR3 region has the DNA TGTGCCAGCAGTAGTAGAGAGCAGTTCTTC. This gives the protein CASSSREQFF.